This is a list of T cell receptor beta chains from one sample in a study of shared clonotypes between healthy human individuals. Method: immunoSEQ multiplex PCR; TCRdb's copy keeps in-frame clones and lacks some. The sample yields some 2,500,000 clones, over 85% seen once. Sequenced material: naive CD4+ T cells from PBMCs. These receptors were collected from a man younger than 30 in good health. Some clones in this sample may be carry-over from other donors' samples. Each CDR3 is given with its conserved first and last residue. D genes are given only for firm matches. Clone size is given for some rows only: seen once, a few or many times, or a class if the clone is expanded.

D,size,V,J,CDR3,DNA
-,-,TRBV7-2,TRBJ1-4,CASSLARYNEKLFF,TGTGCCAGCAGCTTAGCCCGGTATAATGAAAAACTGTTTTTT
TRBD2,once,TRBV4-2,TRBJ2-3,CASSQDRASGNTDTQYF,TGTGCCAGCAGCCAAGACCGGGCTAGCGGGAACACAGATACGCAGTATTTT
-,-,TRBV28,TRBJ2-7,CASRGAGLIKEQYF,TGTGCCAGCAGGGGGGCGGGACTCATAAAGGAGCAGTACTTC
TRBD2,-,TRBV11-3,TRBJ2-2,CASSLAWPSGSRGELFF,TGTGCCAGCAGCTTAGCATGGCCTAGCGGGAGCCGAGGGGAGCTGTTTTTT
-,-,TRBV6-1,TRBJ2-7,CASSPWTQPYEQYF,TGTGCCAGCAGTCCCTGGACACAGCCCTACGAGCAGTACTTC
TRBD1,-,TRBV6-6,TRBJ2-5,CASSLPGQKETQYF,TGTGCCAGCAGCCTACCGGGACAGAAAGAGACCCAGTACTTC
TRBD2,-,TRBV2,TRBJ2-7,CASSYHVAGEEQYF,TGTGCCAGCAGTTACCACGTAGCGGGAGAGGAGCAGTACTTC
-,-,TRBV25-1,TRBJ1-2,CASSATGFGYTF,TGTGCCAGCAGTGCGACAGGATTTGGCTACACCTTC
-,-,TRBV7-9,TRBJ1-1,CASSPTTGGNTEAFF,TGTGCCAGCAGCCCTACGACAGGCGGAAACACTGAAGCTTTCTTT
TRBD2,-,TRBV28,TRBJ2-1,CASRNTGTSGINEQFF,TGTGCCAGCAGAAATACCGGGACTAGCGGAATCAATGAGCAGTTCTTC
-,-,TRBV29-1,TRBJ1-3,CSVVVFGSDVLNSGNTIYF,TGCAGCGTTGTCGTATTCGGTTCGGACGTACTGAACTCTGGAAACACCATATATTTT
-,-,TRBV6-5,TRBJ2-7,CATIGRASYEQYF,TGTGCCACCATAGGCAGGGCTAGCTACGAGCAGTACTTC
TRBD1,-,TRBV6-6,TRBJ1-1,CASSPWGQRFPEAFF,TGTGCCAGCAGCCCCTGGGGACAGAGATTTCCTGAAGCTTTCTTT
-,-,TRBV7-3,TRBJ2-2,CASSPYAGELFF,TGTGCCAGCAGCCCGTACGCCGGGGAGCTGTTTTTT
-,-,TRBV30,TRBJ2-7,CAWRVRGDYEQYF,TGTGCCTGGAGAGTTAGGGGGGACTACGAGCAGTACTTC
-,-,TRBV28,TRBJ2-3,CASSLITDTQYF,TGTGCCAGCAGTCTAATTACAGATACGCAGTATTTT
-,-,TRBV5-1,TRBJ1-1,CASSLVGGINTEAFF,TGCGCCAGCAGCTTGGTAGGGGGAATTAACACTGAAGCTTTCTTT
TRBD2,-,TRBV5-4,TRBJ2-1,CASSLRGISGSGRGVFF,TGTGCCAGCAGCTTGAGGGGTATTAGCGGGAGCGGCCGGGGGGTGTTCTTC
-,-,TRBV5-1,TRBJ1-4,CASSLRTLGTNEKLFF,TGCGCCAGCAGCCTACGGACCCTAGGGACTAATGAAAAACTGTTTTTT
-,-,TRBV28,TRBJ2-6,CASSSGGVISGANVLTF,TGTGCCAGCAGTTCGGGCGGAGTAATCTCTGGGGCCAACGTCCTGACTTTC
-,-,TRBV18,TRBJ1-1,CASSPLPFGNTEAFF,TGTGCCAGCTCACCGCTCCCCTTCGGGAACACTGAAGCTTTCTTT
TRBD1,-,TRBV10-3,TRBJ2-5,CAISESARTGSVETQYF,TGTGCCATCAGTGAGTCTGCAAGGACAGGGTCTGTAGAGACCCAGTACTTC
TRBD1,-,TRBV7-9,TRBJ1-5,CASSRGQGNQPQHF,TGTGCCAGCAGCAGGGGGCAAGGCAATCAGCCCCAGCATTTT
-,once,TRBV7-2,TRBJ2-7,CASSLTPGGAVEQYF,TGTGCCAGCAGCCTTACCCCCGGAGGGGCGGTCGAGCAGTACTTC
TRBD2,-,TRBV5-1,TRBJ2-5,CASSAWGGQETQYF,TGCGCCAGCAGCGCATGGGGGGGGCAAGAGACCCAGTACTTC
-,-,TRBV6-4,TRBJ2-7,CASRETDNYEQYF,TGTGCCAGCAGGGAGACAGATAACTACGAGCAGTACTTC
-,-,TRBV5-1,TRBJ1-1,CASSPAMNTEAFF,TGCGCCAGCAGCCCTGCAATGAACACTGAAGCTTTCTTT
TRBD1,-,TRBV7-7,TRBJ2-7,CASSSGQGHYEQYF,TGTGCCAGCAGCTCTGGACAGGGTCATTACGAGCAGTACTTC
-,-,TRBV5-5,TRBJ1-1,CASSLWQGTEAFF,TGTGCCAGCAGCTTGTGGCAGGGCACTGAAGCTTTCTTT
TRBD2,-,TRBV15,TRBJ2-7,CATSRYSGKAYEQYF,TGTGCCACCAGCAGATATAGCGGGAAGGCCTACGAGCAGTACTTC
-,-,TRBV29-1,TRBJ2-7,CSVSGTYTYEQYF,TGCAGCGTTTCCGGGACCTATACCTACGAGCAGTACTTC
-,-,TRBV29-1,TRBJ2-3,CSVSGRNTDTQYF,TGCAGCGTCAGCGGACGCAACACAGATACGCAGTATTTT
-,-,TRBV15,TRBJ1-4,CATSRDQPTNEKLFF,TGTGCCACCAGCAGAGATCAGCCAACTAATGAAAAACTGTTTTTT
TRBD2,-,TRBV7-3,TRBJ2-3,CASSRSGSPNTQYF,TGTGCCAGCAGTCGTAGCGGGAGCCCAAATACGCAGTATTTT
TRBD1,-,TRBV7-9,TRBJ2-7,CASSGGTGINSYEQYF,TGTGCCAGCAGCGGGGGGACAGGCATTAATTCCTACGAGCAGTACTTC
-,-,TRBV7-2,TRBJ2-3,CASGASTDTQYF,TGTGCCAGCGGGGCTAGCACAGATACGCAGTATTTT
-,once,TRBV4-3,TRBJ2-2,CASSQARGQTGELFF,TGCGCCAGCAGCCAAGCCCGAGGGCAAACCGGGGAGCTGTTTTTT
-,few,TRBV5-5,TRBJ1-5,CASSLVGGDQPQHF,TGTGCCAGCAGCTTGGTAGGGGGGGATCAGCCCCAGCATTTT
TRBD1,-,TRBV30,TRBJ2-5,CAGTGESHETQYF,TGTGCCGGAACAGGGGAGTCTCATGAGACCCAGTACTTC
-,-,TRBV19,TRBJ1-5,CASSLDRFNQPQHF,TGTGCCAGTAGCCTTGACAGATTCAATCAGCCCCAGCATTTT
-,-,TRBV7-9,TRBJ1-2,CASSLGGGNYGYTF,TGTGCCAGCAGCTTGGGGGGCGGCAACTATGGCTACACCTTC
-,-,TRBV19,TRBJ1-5,CASSTGRLGDQPQHF,TGTGCCAGTAGTACGGGCCGTTTGGGCGATCAGCCCCAGCATTTT
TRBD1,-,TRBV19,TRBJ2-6,CASRQGLSGANVLTF,TGTGCCAGCCGACAGGGGCTCTCTGGGGCCAACGTCCTGACTTTC
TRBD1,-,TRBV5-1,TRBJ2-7,CASSSGQGGTSYEQYF,TGCGCCAGCAGCTCAGGACAGGGGGGAACATCCTACGAGCAGTACTTC
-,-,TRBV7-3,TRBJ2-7,CASSPQIYAEQYF,TGTGCCAGCAGCCCCCAGATCTACGCCGAGCAGTACTTC
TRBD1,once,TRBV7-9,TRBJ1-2,CASSSGQGLHGYTF,TGTGCCAGCAGCTCAGGACAGGGGTTGCATGGCTACACCTTC
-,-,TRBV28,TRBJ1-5,CASSLIQRYSNQPQHF,TGTGCCAGCAGTTTAATCCAGAGATATAGCAATCAGCCCCAGCATTTT
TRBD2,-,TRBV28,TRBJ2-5,CASSTSGRAPPETQYF,TGTGCCAGCAGTACAAGCGGGAGGGCCCCTCCAGAGACCCAGTACTTC
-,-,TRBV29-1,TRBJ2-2,CSVLGINVGTGELFF,TGCAGCGTTCTCGGGATAAATGTGGGCACCGGGGAGCTGTTTTTT
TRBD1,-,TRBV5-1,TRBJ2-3,CASSLAKIQGKSDTQYF,TGCGCCAGCAGCTTGGCCAAAATACAGGGGAAGTCGGATACGCAGTATTTT
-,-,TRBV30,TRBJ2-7,CAWSPLGYEQYF,TGTGCCTGGAGCCCCCTGGGGTACGAGCAGTACTTC
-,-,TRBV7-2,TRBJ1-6,CASSLGQRDSPLHF,TGTGCCAGCAGCTTAGGGCAGCGAGATTCACCCCTCCACTTT
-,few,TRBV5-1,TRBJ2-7,CASSYLTGPSYEQYF,TGCGCCAGCAGCTACCTGACAGGTCCCTCCTACGAGCAGTACTTC
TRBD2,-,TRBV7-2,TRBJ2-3,CASSLARAGGADTQYF,TGTGCCAGCAGCTTAGCCCGAGCGGGAGGGGCAGATACGCAGTATTTT
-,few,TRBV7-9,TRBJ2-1,CASRTRVRADNEQFF,TGTGCCAGCAGAACTAGGGTCAGAGCAGACAATGAGCAGTTCTTC